The 9 T cell receptor beta chains reported below all come from one sample, sequenced in a study of T-cell reconstitution after alpha-beta-depleted transplantation in children. Researchers prepared the TCRbeta library using unique molecular identifiers, the study reports. TCRdb processed the PCR reads anew with MiXCR; each CDR3 protein has one entry. The sample includes some 140,000 distinct CDR3 sequences, roughly 9.7% seen only once; the top ten take approximately 25%. The specimen comprised PBMCs, mostly from graft donor cells, sampled 180 days after TCRalphabeta/CD19-depleted stem cell transplant. The receptors originated from a girl under two years old who had a stem cell transplant for combined immunodeficiency, so the T cells may come from the graft donor.

This clonotype was counted ten times or more. The chain is built from TRBV12-3 or TRBV12-4 and TRBJ1-2; TRBD1 might be the D (5 bases). Deletions cut 6 bases from V and 11 bases from J, with 16 bases between. CDR3 size: 12 residues. The CDR3 region is CASSREQRGYTF. CDR3 nucleotides: TGTGCCAGCAGCCGGGAACAAAGGGGATACACCTTC.

The chain joins TRBV12-3 or TRBV12-4 to TRBJ2-2; possible D gene TRBD1, 5 bases. V shed 6 bases and J shed 1 base, with 15 bases lying between them. The CDR3 consists of 16 residues. The CDR3 nucleotides are TGTGCCAGCAGCCAGGGTTCCCTTCTGAACACCGGGGAGCTGTTTTTT. Protein sequence: CASSQGSLLNTGELFF.

This clonotype was detected ten times or more. V usage is TRBV5-1 and J usage is TRBJ2-3; D remains unclear. The V gene lost 2 bases and the J gene lost 0 bases, with 1 base spanning the gap. CDR1 and CDR2 (germline): SGHRS, YFSETQ. CDR3 length: 12 residues. CDR3 sequence: CASSFSTDTQYF. In DNA, the CDR3 is TGCGCCAGCAGCTTTAGCACAGATACGCAGTATTTT.

CDR3 protein: CASSRTGGTTGELFF. For the CDR3, the DNA is TGTGCCAGCAGCCGCACAGGGGGCACGACCGGGGAGCTGTTTTTT. This chain uses TRBV7-9 with TRBJ2-2, with 9 bases that match TRBD1. Germline V gene sequence: CDR1 SEHNR, CDR2 FQNEAQ (reference sequence). CDR3 length: 15 residues. After removal of 5 bases from V and 5 bases from J, the junction contained 6 bases not matched to a gene.

The J gene is TRBJ2-3, the V gene TRBV6-1; D uncertain. Germline V gene sequence: CDR1 MNHNS, CDR2 SASEGT. V was clipped by 4 bases and J by 8 bases, with 13 bases between them. This CDR3 spans 13 amino acids. The CDR3 region is CASSGHRKATQYF. The CDR3 nucleotides are TGTGCCAGCAGTGGCCATCGAAAGGCTACGCAGTATTTT.

The chain is built from TRBV12-3 or TRBV12-4 and TRBJ1-6; TRBD1 might be the D (5 bases). V lost 3 bases to trimming and J lost 7 bases, with 13 bases between them. This CDR3 spans 15 amino acids. The CDR3 nucleotides read TGTGCCAGCAGTTTGGTGCAGGAGGGGAATTCACCCCTCCACTTT. Translated: CASSLVQEGNSPLHF.

This rearrangement joins TRBV5-1 to TRBJ2-3, with 8 nucleotides matching TRBD2. Germline V lookup: CDR1 SGHRS, CDR2 YFSETQ. The CDR3 spans 14 residues. Trimming cost V 0 bases and J 6 bases; bases outside gene matches: 3. The CDR3 loop reads CASSLGLAMDTQYF. The CDR3 DNA reads as TGCGCCAGCAGCTTGGGACTAGCGATGGATACGCAGTATTTT.

The chain has TRBV29-1 and TRBJ2-3; D is ambiguous. Trimming shortened V by 3 bases and J by 6 bases, and 1 base separated the two germline ends. Germline CDR1 reads SQVTM; CDR2 reads ANQGSEA. The CDR3 length is 9 residues. DNA of the CDR3: TGCAGCGTTGAGGATACGCAGTATTTT. Residues: CSVEDTQYF.

A few counts support this clonotype. The J gene is TRBJ2-3, the V gene TRBV5-8, with D maybe TRBD2 (5 bases). The length of the CDR3 is 13 residues. V was pared by 0 bases and J by 6 bases, with 8 bases between. Per the germline V gene, CDR1 is SGHTS and CDR2 is YDEGEE. The CDR3 here is CASSLERDDTQYF. The CDR3 DNA sequence: TGTGCCAGCAGCTTGGAGAGGGATGATACGCAGTATTTT.